Shown below are 20 T cell receptor beta chains from a single sample sequenced in a study of blood T cell repertoires in COVID-19 (TCRdb year 2020). Receptors were amplified or captured by the immunoSEQ multiplex PCR assay. Entries here come from immuneACCESS through TCRdb and include only in-frame sequences with V and J called. Some clones fail to appear in such tables; in the studies checked, an unresolved V gene covers under half of the shortfall, and the cause of the remainder is unknown. This sample gives 130,000 to 150,000 clones in total; more than 75% of them show up just once. The ten biggest clones cover roughly 4.5% of the sample. The specimen sequenced was peripheral blood. These receptors were obtained from a man between 60 and 70 years old with acute or convalescent COVID-19.

V is TRBV28 and J is TRBJ2-7; D ambiguous. Trimming cost V 4 bases and J 0 bases, with 13 bases left between them. The germline CDR1 and CDR2 sequences are MDHEN and SYDVKM. The CDR3 loop spans 15 amino acids. This CDR3 is CASSSQGYSSYEQYF. For the CDR3, the DNA is TGTGCCAGCAGTTCACAAGGCTACAGCTCCTACGAGCAGTACTTC. Full variable domain (remainder filled in from reference TRBV28 and TRBJ2-7): DVKVTQSSRYLVKRTGEKVFLECVQDMDHENMFWYRQDPGLGLRLIYFSYDVKMKEKGDIPEGYSVSREKKERFSLILESASTNQTSMYLCASSSQGYSSYEQYFGPGTRLTVT.

J is TRBJ2-7 and V is TRBV10-2, with 12 bases matching TRBD2. Germline lookup yields CDR1 WSHSY and CDR2 SAAADI. The V gene end was trimmed by 6 bases and the J gene end by 5 bases; junction bases not matched to a gene: 5. The CDR3 is 14 amino acids. The CDR3 nucleotides read TGCGCCAGCAGGGGACTAGCGGGCAAACACGAGCAGTACTTC. Its translation: CASRGLAGKHEQYF.

The V call is TRBV2, the J call TRBJ2-5; a possible D gene is TRBD2 (6 bases). Germline CDR1 and CDR2: SNHLY and FYNNEI. V lost 3 bases and J 5 bases, leaving 19 bases between the germline ends. The CDR3 sequence is 16 residues long. CDR3 loop: CASSDPVKLGGETQYF. As DNA, the CDR3 is TGTGCCAGCAGTGACCCTGTTAAGCTTGGGGGGGAGACCCAGTACTTC. Filled out from reference TRBV2 and TRBJ2-5, the complete variable domain reads EPEVTQTPSHQVTQMGQEVILRCVPISNHLYFYWYRQILGQKVEFLVSFYNNEISEKSEIFDDQFSVERPDGSNFTLKIRSTKLEDSAMYFCASSDPVKLGGETQYFGPGTRLLVL.

The V gene is TRBV18, the J gene TRBJ2-1, with D tentatively TRBD1 (6 bases). V lost 5 bases, J lost 7 bases, and 15 bases lay in between. The CDR3 sequence is 14 residues long. Per the germline V gene, CDR1 is KGHSH and CDR2 is LQKENI. The chain's CDR3 is CASSSFGGENEQFF. As DNA, the CDR3 is TGTGCCAGCTCATCGTTTGGGGGCGAGAATGAGCAGTTCTTC.

The chain employs TRBV7-2 and TRBJ2-5, with D unclear. V gave up 5 bases and J gave up 2 bases, with 12 bases separating them. Germline V gene data show CDR1 as SGHTA and CDR2 as FQGNSA. CDR3 length: 14 residues. CDR3 amino acids: CASSPMVGQETQYF. CDR3 coding DNA: TGTGCCAGCAGCCCTATGGTCGGTCAAGAGACCCAGTACTTC.

With respect to this clone: Other nucleotide sequences from this sample produce the same CDR3. The rearrangement uses TRBV27 and TRBJ2-7; 11 bases align to TRBD1. Germline CDR1 MNHEY, CDR2 SMNVEV (reference sequence). The CDR3 sequence is 15 residues long. V shed 1 base, J shed 3 bases, and the junction held 2 bases outside the gene matches. DNA for the CDR3: TGTGCCAGCAGTTTATTGGGACAGGGGGTCTACGAGCAGTACTTC. Protein sequence: CASSLLGQGVYEQYF.

The chain carries TRBV30 and TRBJ2-7; TRBD1 aligns across 9 bases. Germline assignment: CDR1 GTSNPN and CDR2 SVGIG (reference sequence). Trimming cost V 2 bases and J 2 bases; bases outside gene matches: 10. There are 16 residues in the CDR3. CDR3 nucleotides: TGTGCCTGGAGTCACAGGGGGACAGGGCCGCCCTACGAGCAGTACTTC. Protein product: CAWSHRGTGPPYEQYF.

The chain employs TRBV19 and TRBJ2-3; a possible D gene is TRBD2 (5 bases). Germline CDR1 reads LNHDA; CDR2 reads SQIVND (reference sequence). Trimming removed 1 base from V and 1 base from J, with 9 bases in between. The CDR3 covers 15 residues. The CDR3 coding sequence is TGTGCCAGTAGTATAGGCCTAGCTGGCACAGATACGCAGTATTTT. It is translated as CASSIGLAGTDTQYF.

This chain connects TRBV20-1 to TRBJ2-7, with D unclear. Trimming took 3 bases from V and 3 from J, leaving 6 bases between them. Germline-derived CDR1 and CDR2 are DFQATT and SNEGSKA (reference sequence). CDR3 length: 11 amino acids. CDR3 DNA sequence: TGCAGTGCTAGCGCCGGCTACGAGCAGTACTTC. Translated: CSASAGYEQYF.

This rearrangement joins TRBV6-5 to TRBJ2-7; 7 bases line up with TRBD1. Germline V gene data show CDR1 as MNHEY and CDR2 as SVGAGI. The CDR3 runs 13 residues. With 6 bases clipped from V and 4 bases from J, the junction kept 6 bases outside the gene matches. The CDR3 sequence is CASRPGQVYEQYF. CDR3 bases: TGTGCCAGCAGGCCTGGACAGGTTTACGAGCAGTACTTC.

CDR3 sequence reads: CASSLTGVPYEQYF. The CDR3 DNA sequence: TGTGCCAGCAGCTTGACGGGAGTCCCCTACGAGCAGTACTTC. The genes are TRBV7-9 and TRBJ2-7, with D possibly being TRBD2 (6 bases). The CDR3 has 14 amino acids. V was shortened by 3 bases and J by 2 bases, with 11 bases between the two germline ends. CDR1 and CDR2 (germline): SEHNR, FQNEAQ (reference sequence).

This sequence joins TRBV28 and TRBJ2-3; TRBD2 aligns across 7 bases. The CDR3 spans 17 residues. The J segment lost 2 bases and the V segment lost 8 bases, leaving 16 bases of the junction unmatched. Germline V CDR1 and CDR2: MDHEN, SYDVKM. The CDR3 sequence: CASRPMVYTSDTDTQYF. For the CDR3, the DNA is TGTGCCAGCCGCCCCATGGTCTATACTAGCGACACAGATACGCAGTATTTT.

The chain recombines TRBV19 with TRBJ2-3, with TRBD2 matching 11 bases. The CDR3 is 16 amino acids. From germline, CDR1 is LNHDA and CDR2 SQIVND (reference sequence). The ends lost 4 bases at V and 4 bases at J; junction bases unmatched: 7. CDR3 bases: TGTGCCAGTAGTACCCGGACTAGCGGGTCTCCAGATACGCAGTATTTT. It codes for CASSTRTSGSPDTQYF.

This clone was seen a few times. The genes are TRBV24-1 and TRBJ1-2, with TRBD1 identical over 7 bases. The V and J ends lost 4 bases and 4 bases, in that order; junction bases with no gene match: 5. This CDR3 has 14 amino acids. CDR1 KGHDR and CDR2 SFDVKD come from the germline V gene. The CDR3 here is CATSERGLGYGYTF. The CDR3 region has the DNA TGTGCCACCAGTGAAAGGGGGCTTGGCTATGGCTACACCTTC.

This clone was picked up one time. This rearrangement joins TRBV28 to TRBJ2-1; weak D call: TRBD2 (6 bases). Germline CDR1 and CDR2: MDHEN and SYDVKM. Trimming pared 7 bases from V and 6 bases from J, leaving 13 bases between. The CDR3 loop spans 13 amino acids. This CDR3 reads CASTREDRNEQFF. The CDR3 coding sequence is TGTGCCAGCACCAGGGAGGATCGCAATGAGCAGTTCTTC. The whole variable domain, filled in from reference TRBV28 and TRBJ2-1, reads DVKVTQSSRYLVKRTGEKVFLECVQDMDHENMFWYRQDPGLGLRLIYFSYDVKMKEKGDIPEGYSVSREKKERFSLILESASTNQTSMYLCASTREDRNEQFFGPGTRLTVL.

This clone was recorded a few times. This chain joins TRBV6-2 or TRBV6-3 and TRBJ2-7; D is unclear. V was shortened by 2 bases and J by 3 bases, with 8 bases between the two germline ends. The CDR3 runs to 13 residues. Germline CDR1 MNHEY, CDR2 SVGEGT. For the CDR3, the DNA is TGTGCCAGCAGTTACCCCCATGTCTACGAGCAGTACTTC. This encodes CASSYPHVYEQYF.

This clone was counted once. J is TRBJ1-5 and V is TRBV6-4; 10 bases match TRBD1. CDR1 is MRHNA and CDR2 is SNTAGT in the germline V gene. The CDR3 spans 15 residues. Trimming cost V 10 bases and J 1 base; bases outside gene matches: 7. The CDR3 sequence: CATDRGRGSNQPQHF. CDR3 coding DNA: TGTGCCACCGACAGGGGGCGCGGAAGCAATCAGCCCCAGCATTTT.

The V gene is TRBV4-2, the J gene TRBJ2-7, with TRBD2 identical over 11 bases. This CDR3 is built from 17 residues. CDR1 is LGHNA, CDR2 YNFKEQ, per germline. With V trimmed by 3 bases and J by 1 base, 8 bases remained unmatched. CDR3: CASSQAVTSGNSYEQYF. As DNA, the CDR3 is TGTGCCAGCAGCCAGGCCGTGACTAGCGGGAATTCCTACGAGCAGTACTTC.

V gene TRBV11-2 combines with J gene TRBJ2-3; D may be TRBD2 (6 bases). This CDR3 is 16 amino acids long. Germline CDR1 reads SGHAT; CDR2 reads FQNNGV. V lost 1 base to trimming and J lost 3 bases, with 14 bases between them. CDR3 amino acids: CASSLAGAGSTDTQYF. CDR3 coding DNA: TGTGCCAGCAGCTTAGCTGGTGCGGGATCTACAGATACGCAGTATTTT.

As concerns this clone: Different DNA sequences within this sample yield the same CDR3. This chain joins TRBV2 and TRBJ2-3, with a possible D match to TRBD2 (6 bases). The germline V gene encodes CDR1 SNHLY and CDR2 FYNNEI. The V end lost 3 bases, the J end lost 0 bases, and 7 bases lay between the germline ends. CDR3 size: 14 residues. For the CDR3, the DNA is TGTGCCAGCAGTGAGGGGAGGAGCACAGATACGCAGTATTTT. Translation: CASSEGRSTDTQYF.